This T cell receptor (beta chain) was sequenced during a study of blood T cells in healthy people across ages. This clonotype was picked up a small number of times. Per the germline V gene, CDR1 is KGHDR and CDR2 is SFDVKD. CDR3 length: 14 amino acids. Trimming took off 3 bases at V and 5 bases at J, with 12 bases between the two ends. Using a J-beta primer mix together with a sample-barcoded 5' primer, a second PCR was run for roughly 7 to 12 cycles. A single record per CDR3 protein comes from TCRdb applying MiXCR to the 5' RACE reads. The sample has around 800,000 distinct CDR3 sequences, 44% seen once; the top ten hold roughly 18%.

This clonotype was obtained from a man aged 55 to 70 in good health. The chain has TRBV24-1 and TRBJ1-2; tentative D call: TRBD1 (5 bases). What was sequenced was blood. CDR3: CATSDAGRRYGYTF. DNA of the CDR3: TGTGCCACCAGTGATGCGGGACGGAGATATGGCTACACCTTC.